A selection of T cell receptor beta chains follows, all from one sample in a study of blood T cells in healthy people across ages. TCRdb processed the 5' RACE reads anew with MiXCR; each CDR3 protein has one entry. The table has about 1.8 million distinct CDR3 sequences, around half seen once. Sequencing was done on a sample of blood. The source of these receptors is a woman aged 40 to 50 in good health. Each CDR3 is given with its conserved first and last residue. A D gene is named only where the DNA matches it firmly. Some rows mark clone size as missing; the rest say once, few, many or name a class of expanded clone.

J,D,V,size,length,CDR3,DNA
TRBJ2-5,NA,TRBV20-1,few,15,CSASDTWGVQETQYF,TGCAGTGCTAGCGACACTTGGGGGGTCCAAGAGACCCAGTACTTC
TRBJ2-5,NA,TRBV28,NA,15,CASSLSALEAETQYF,TGTGCCAGCAGTTTGTCGGCACTGGAGGCAGAGACCCAGTACTTC
TRBJ2-5,NA,TRBV5-1,NA,13,CASSFTRGETQYF,TGCGCCAGCAGCTTTACCCGAGGGGAGACCCAGTACTTC
TRBJ2-5,TRBD2,TRBV7-3,few,14,CASSLRASGETQYF,TGTGCCAGCAGCTTAAGGGCTAGCGGGGAGACCCAGTACTTC
TRBJ2-3,NA,TRBV20-1,once,13,CSATWGRTDTQYF,TGCAGTGCCACATGGGGGCGGACAGATACGCAGTATTTT
TRBJ2-7,TRBD1,TRBV5-5,NA,14,CASRVRDRPGEQYF,TGTGCCAGCAGAGTACGGGACAGGCCGGGCGAGCAGTACTTC
TRBJ2-2,NA,TRBV7-2,NA,14,CASSRLGGAGELFF,TGTGCCAGCAGCCGACTTGGGGGCGCCGGGGAGCTGTTTTTT
TRBJ2-3,TRBD1,TRBV12-3/TRBV12-4,few,14,CASRDLTGSDTQYF,TGTGCCAGCAGAGACCTGACAGGGTCAGATACGCAGTATTTT
TRBJ2-3,TRBD1,TRBV11-2,few,17,CASSRSQGQGFTDTQYF,TGTGCCAGCAGTCGTAGCCAAGGACAGGGGTTCACAGATACGCAGTATTTT
TRBJ1-2,NA,TRBV4-3,NA,9,CASSPGYTF,TGCGCCAGCAGCCCGGGCTACACCTTC
TRBJ2-7,NA,TRBV27,NA,14,CASSFFGHSYEQYF,TGTGCCAGCAGTTTTTTTGGTCACTCCTACGAGCAGTACTTC
TRBJ1-4,NA,TRBV11-2,NA,16,CASSSIQGATNEKLFF,TGTGCCAGCAGCTCGATCCAGGGTGCAACTAATGAAAAACTGTTTTTT
TRBJ1-2,NA,TRBV20-1,once,14,CSARDGDGVDGYTF,TGCAGTGCTAGAGATGGGGACGGGGTGGATGGCTACACCTTC
TRBJ2-5,NA,TRBV7-2,NA,16,CASSSRWVKDQETQYF,TGTGCCAGCAGCTCCCGTTGGGTCAAGGACCAAGAGACCCAGTACTTC
TRBJ2-5,NA,TRBV6-2/TRBV6-3,few,12,CASSQLVGEQYF,TGTGCCAGCAGTCAACTCGTGGGAGAGCAGTACTTC
TRBJ2-7,NA,TRBV29-1,few,15,CSVEGGRRGMREQYF,TGCAGCGTTGAAGGGGGAAGAAGGGGTATGCGCGAGCAGTACTTC
TRBJ1-1,NA,TRBV29-1,NA,16,CSVGQVVGVLNTEAFF,TGCAGCGTTGGCCAGGTGGTTGGAGTGCTGAACACTGAAGCTTTCTTT
TRBJ2-3,TRBD2,TRBV7-6,few,16,CASSFLAGGGTDTQYF,TGTGCCAGCAGCTTCCTAGCGGGGGGTGGTACAGATACGCAGTATTTT
TRBJ2-1,NA,TRBV18,NA,14,CASSPSQVVDEQFF,TGTGCCAGCTCACCGAGTCAAGTTGTTGATGAGCAGTTCTTC
TRBJ2-1,NA,TRBV20-1,few,16,CSAILPGPGTYNEQFF,TGCAGTGCTATACTCCCCGGCCCGGGGACCTACAATGAGCAGTTCTTC
TRBJ2-7,TRBD1,TRBV5-1,NA,13,CASSLNPGQVEYF,TGCGCCAGCAGCTTGAACCCGGGACAGGTGGAGTACTTC
TRBJ2-5,NA,TRBV19,once,16,CASSPPGAGAGGTQYF,TGTGCCAGTAGTCCTCCCGGAGCAGGGGCAGGCGGGACCCAGTACTTC
TRBJ2-1,NA,TRBV2,NA,13,CASREGVEDEQFF,TGTGCCAGCAGGGAAGGGGTGGAAGATGAGCAGTTCTTC
TRBJ2-7,TRBD1,TRBV23-1,NA,15,CASSQSTGGSYEQYF,TGCGCCAGCAGTCAATCGACAGGGGGGTCTTACGAGCAGTACTTC
TRBJ1-1,NA,TRBV6-1,NA,13,CASRPTGLTEAFF,TGTGCCAGCAGGCCAACGGGTCTCACTGAAGCTTTCTTT
TRBJ1-2,TRBD1,TRBV7-2,NA,18,CASSSPDRGRPSNYGYTF,TGTGCCAGCAGCTCCCCCGACAGGGGTCGGCCTTCTAACTATGGCTACACCTTC
TRBJ2-5,TRBD2,TRBV20-1,few,14,CSARKPGGLETQYF,TGCAGTGCCCGGAAACCGGGGGGTCTGGAGACCCAGTACTTC
TRBJ2-3,NA,TRBV7-9,once,13,CAGGWRGADTQYF,TGTGCCGGAGGATGGCGAGGGGCAGATACGCAGTATTTT
TRBJ1-4,NA,TRBV2,NA,15,CASSEAQFQAVKLFF,TGTGCCAGCAGTGAAGCTCAATTTCAGGCGGTGAAACTGTTTTTT
TRBJ2-3,NA,TRBV20-1,NA,11,CSAIYTDTQYF,TGCAGTGCGATATACACAGATACGCAGTATTTT
TRBJ2-7,NA,TRBV25-1,NA,13,CASRLPGYNEQYF,TGTGCCAGCAGGCTCCCTGGGTACAATGAGCAGTACTTC
TRBJ1-2,NA,TRBV12-3/TRBV12-4,few,13,CASSLKPVYGYTF,TGTGCCAGCAGTTTAAAGCCCGTCTATGGCTACACCTTC
TRBJ2-6,TRBD1,TRBV9,NA,18,CASSQGDLSFSGANVLTF,TGTGCCAGCAGCCAGGGGGACCTATCCTTCTCTGGGGCCAACGTCCTGACTTTC
TRBJ2-5,NA,TRBV20-1,NA,13,CSALRIAEETQYF,TGCAGTGCTCTTAGAATAGCGGAAGAGACCCAGTACTTC
TRBJ2-7,NA,TRBV6-1,few,13,CASSEAAVGEQYF,TGTGCCAGCAGTGAAGCAGCGGTAGGCGAGCAGTACTTC
TRBJ2-4,TRBD2,TRBV14,few,14,CASSSAGYENIQYF,TGTGCCAGCAGTTCAGCGGGGTACGAAAACATTCAGTACTTC
TRBJ1-1,NA,TRBV6-2/TRBV6-3,NA,17,CASSYSVSGGWNPEAFF,TGTGCCAGCAGTTACTCGGTCTCCGGGGGCTGGAACCCTGAAGCTTTCTTT
TRBJ2-7,NA,TRBV7-2,few,15,CASSLWEKISYEQYF,TGTGCCAGCAGCTTATGGGAGAAAATATCCTACGAGCAGTACTTC
TRBJ1-3,NA,TRBV20-1,NA,12,CSATTEGNTIYF,TGCAGTGCTACCACAGAAGGAAACACCATATATTTT
TRBJ2-3,TRBD2,TRBV13,NA,22,CASSLGLYPPAAGHQSTDTQYF,TGTGCCAGCAGCTTAGGCCTCTATCCCCCAGCAGCGGGGCACCAAAGCACAGATACGCAGTATTTT
TRBJ2-3,TRBD2,TRBV7-2,many,16,CASSLGSGGATDTQYF,TGTGCCAGCAGCTTGGGAAGCGGGGGGGCCACAGATACGCAGTATTTT